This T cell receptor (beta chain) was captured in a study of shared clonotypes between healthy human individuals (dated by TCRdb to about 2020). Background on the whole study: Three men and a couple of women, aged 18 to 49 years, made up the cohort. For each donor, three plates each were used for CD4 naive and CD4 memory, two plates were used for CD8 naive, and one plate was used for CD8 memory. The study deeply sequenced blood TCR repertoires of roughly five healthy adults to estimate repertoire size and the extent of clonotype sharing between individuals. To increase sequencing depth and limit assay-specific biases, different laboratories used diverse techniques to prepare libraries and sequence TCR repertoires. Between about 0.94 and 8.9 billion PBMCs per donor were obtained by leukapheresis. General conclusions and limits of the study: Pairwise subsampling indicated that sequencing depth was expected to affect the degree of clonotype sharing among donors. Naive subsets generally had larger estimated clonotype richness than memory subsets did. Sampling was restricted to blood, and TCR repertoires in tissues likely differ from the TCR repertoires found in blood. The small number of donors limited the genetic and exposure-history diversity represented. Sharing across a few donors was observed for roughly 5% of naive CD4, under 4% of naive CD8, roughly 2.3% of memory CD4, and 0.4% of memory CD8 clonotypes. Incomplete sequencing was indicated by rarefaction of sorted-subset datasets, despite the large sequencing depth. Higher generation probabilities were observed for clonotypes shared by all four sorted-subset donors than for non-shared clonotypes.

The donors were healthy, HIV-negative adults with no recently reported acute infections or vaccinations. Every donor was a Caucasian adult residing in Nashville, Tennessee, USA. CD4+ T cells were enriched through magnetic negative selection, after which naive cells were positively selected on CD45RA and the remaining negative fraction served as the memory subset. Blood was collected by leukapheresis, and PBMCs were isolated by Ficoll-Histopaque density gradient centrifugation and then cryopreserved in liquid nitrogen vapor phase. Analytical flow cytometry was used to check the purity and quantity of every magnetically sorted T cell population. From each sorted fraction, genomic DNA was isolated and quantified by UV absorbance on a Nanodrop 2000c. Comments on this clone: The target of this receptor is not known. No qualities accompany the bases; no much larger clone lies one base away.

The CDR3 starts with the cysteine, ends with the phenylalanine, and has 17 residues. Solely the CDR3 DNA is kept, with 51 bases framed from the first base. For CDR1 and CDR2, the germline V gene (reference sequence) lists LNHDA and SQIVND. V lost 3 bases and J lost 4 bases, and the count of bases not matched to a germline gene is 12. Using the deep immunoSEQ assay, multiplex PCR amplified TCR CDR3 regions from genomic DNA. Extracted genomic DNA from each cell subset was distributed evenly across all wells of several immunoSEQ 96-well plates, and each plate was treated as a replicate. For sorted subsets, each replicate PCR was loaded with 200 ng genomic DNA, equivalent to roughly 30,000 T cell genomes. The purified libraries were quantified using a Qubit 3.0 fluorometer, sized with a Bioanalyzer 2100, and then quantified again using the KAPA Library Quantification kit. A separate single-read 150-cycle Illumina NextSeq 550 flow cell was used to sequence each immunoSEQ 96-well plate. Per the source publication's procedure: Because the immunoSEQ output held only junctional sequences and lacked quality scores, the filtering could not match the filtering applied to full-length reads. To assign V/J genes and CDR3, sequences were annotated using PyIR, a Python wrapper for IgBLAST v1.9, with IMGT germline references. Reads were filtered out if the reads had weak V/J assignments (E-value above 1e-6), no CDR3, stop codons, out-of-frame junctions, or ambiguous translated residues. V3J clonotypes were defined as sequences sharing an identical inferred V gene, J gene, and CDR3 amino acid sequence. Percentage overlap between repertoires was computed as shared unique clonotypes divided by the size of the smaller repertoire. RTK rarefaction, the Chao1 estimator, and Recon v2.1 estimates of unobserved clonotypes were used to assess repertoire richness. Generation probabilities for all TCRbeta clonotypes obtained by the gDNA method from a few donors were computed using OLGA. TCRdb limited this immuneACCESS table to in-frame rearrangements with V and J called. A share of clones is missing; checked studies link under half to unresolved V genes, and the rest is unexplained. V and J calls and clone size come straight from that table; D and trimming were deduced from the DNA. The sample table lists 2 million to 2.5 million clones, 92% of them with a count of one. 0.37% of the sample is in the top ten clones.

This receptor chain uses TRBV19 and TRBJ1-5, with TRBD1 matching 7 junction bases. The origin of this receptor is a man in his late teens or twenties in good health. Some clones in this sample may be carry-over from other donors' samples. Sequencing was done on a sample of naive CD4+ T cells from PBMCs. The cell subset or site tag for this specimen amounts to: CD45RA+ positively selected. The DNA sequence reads TGTGCCAGTAGTATTATTGGGACAGCCCTAAGGAATCAGCCCCAGCATTTT. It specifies CASSIIGTALRNQPQHF.